This T cell receptor beta chain was captured in a study of blood T cells in healthy people across ages (dated by TCRdb to between 2014 and 2017). Background on the whole study: In model experiments, roughly one uniquely barcoded TCR beta cDNA molecule per two T cells was captured by template switching. Using deep sequencing normalized with unique cDNA molecular identifiers, the study measured how TCR beta repertoire diversity changes with age. Four age groups were formed from the donors: young (average 16 years), middle-aged (just under 40), aged (about 62) and long-lived (roughly 88). To avoid experimental bias, donors of different ages were randomly spread across the sequencing lanes. For two donors (one aged 18 to 29 and one aged 80 or older), the study analyzed two additional independent replicas of 1 million unique cDNA reads from the same blood draw.

Systemically healthy Caucasian individuals from Russia, over 30 in total and aged about 6 to 95 years, were included as donors. Around 10 milliliters of peripheral blood were collected from each donor into EDTA-treated Vacutainer tubes. Ficoll-Paque density-gradient centrifugation was used to isolate PBMCs, with at least 7 million per sample. Total RNA was extracted from PBMCs with Trizol reagent, with at least 6 micrograms obtained per sample. The percentages of naive CD45RAhigh/CD27high T cells were determined by flow cytometry on a PBMC aliquot from every donor. Library preparation was by 5' RACE. Sequencing instrument: Illumina HiSeq 2500. A second PCR of about 6 to 11 cycles was run with a J-beta primer mix and a sample-barcoded 5' primer. Each TCR beta cDNA molecule received a unique molecular identifier from a template-switch 5' adaptor carrying 12 random nucleotides. Each sample yielded at least 2.5 million CDR3-containing paired-end reads. First-strand cDNA synthesis was performed from all RNA using the Mint cDNA synthesis kit, with priming by a TRBC-specific oligonucleotide. All cDNA was treated with uracil-DNA glycosylase and then went through a first 18-cycle PCR with the universal primers M1SS and BC2_uni_R. The source study handled its data this way. Normalization of each sample was performed by random selection of 1 million high-quality reads, each carrying a distinct molecular identifier. Instead of being binned into consensus sequences, reads that shared molecular identifiers were thrown out. CDR3 identification, clonotype clustering and error correction used MiTCR with a Q25 quality threshold and the strictest error-elimination algorithm. Lower-bound total TCR beta diversity was estimated with a nonparametric unseen species model using Euler transformation. TCRdb trimmed public reads at Q25 via fastp, called clones via MiXCR and kept in-frame beta chains. When rows share a CDR3 protein, they turn into one entry using the most common DNA and genes. The V and J calls reflect TCRdb's pipeline rather than the authors' work. This sample has hundreds of thousands of distinct CDR3 sequences in its table, and roughly 43% of those were observed once. Together, the top ten hold around 23% of the sample.

The CDR3, from cysteine to phenylalanine, totals 16 residues. Here the CDR3 DNA is all that survives: 48 bases in frame from base 1. For CDR1 and CDR2, the germline V gene (reference sequence) lists MNHNY and SVGAGI. Trimming accounts for 2 bases at V and 10 bases at J, while the number of junction bases matched to no gene is 8. What the study reported, not specific to this receptor: There was a strong correlation between observed TCR beta diversity and the percentage of naive T cells measured by flow cytometry. The long-lived group showed more naive CD4+ T cells, fewer expanded clones and increased TCR diversity than the aged group, suggesting age selection. Bulk unsorted PBMC profiling prevented conclusive comparison of naive and antigen-experienced compartments. As age increased, observed TCR beta diversity per million T cells dropped in a roughly linear way, and a significant reduction was already evident by age around 41. Because donor CMV infection status was unknown, age-related changes in expanded clonotypes were potentially confounded. Estimates of total diversity based on one million sequenced T cells were considered lower bounds and underestimates.

This clonotype was observed at least ten times. No cognate antigen has been identified for it. No quality values exist for individual bases; no much larger clone is one base distant. The sequenced sample consisted of blood. This TCR derives from a man of 80 years or more in good health. The chain is made from TRBV6-6 and TRBJ2-1; TRBD2 matches 13 bases in the middle. The DNA reads as follows: TGTGCCAGCAGTTACCCGGGACTAGCGGGGACCCGGGAGCAGTTCTTC. Its coded protein is CASSYPGLAGTREQFF.